This TCR beta chain is from a study of metastatic and nonmetastatic thyroid tumors. Study details: A comparison of repertoires was made across blood and tumor or nodule tissue from malignant and benign thyroid patients.

In the original analysis: Clinicopathological groups supplied CDR3 differences that were used to build a distant-metastasis classifier for papillary thyroid cancer. From the PCR reads, TCRdb re-called clones with MiXCR. The V and J calls come from TCRdb's annotation, not from the publication. Of 24,000 or so clones in the sample, around 20% are singletons; the top ten hold 6.5% to 9.5%. Study observations and caveats: As reported, TCR beta diversity in blood and tumor was significantly higher in malignant thyroid tumors than in benign nodules.

Patients underwent thyroid surgery, and none had received any treatment before it. Concerning this clone itself: The antigen remains undetermined.

Germline V lookup: CDR1 MNHEY, CDR2 SVGEGT. V was trimmed by 8 bases and J by 1 base, leaving 11 bases between them. The CDR3 loop spans 13 amino acids. This TCR came from a female donor with papillary thyroid cancer or a benign thyroid nodule (not recorded which). Some clones in this sample may be carry-over from other donors' samples. The genes are TRBV6-2 or TRBV6-3 and TRBJ2-5, with TRBD1 as a possible D gene (6 bases). Sample: blood. Here the CDR3 DNA reads TGTGCCAGCCGGGACACTACCCAAGAGACCCAGTACTTC. Its translation: CASRDTTQETQYF.